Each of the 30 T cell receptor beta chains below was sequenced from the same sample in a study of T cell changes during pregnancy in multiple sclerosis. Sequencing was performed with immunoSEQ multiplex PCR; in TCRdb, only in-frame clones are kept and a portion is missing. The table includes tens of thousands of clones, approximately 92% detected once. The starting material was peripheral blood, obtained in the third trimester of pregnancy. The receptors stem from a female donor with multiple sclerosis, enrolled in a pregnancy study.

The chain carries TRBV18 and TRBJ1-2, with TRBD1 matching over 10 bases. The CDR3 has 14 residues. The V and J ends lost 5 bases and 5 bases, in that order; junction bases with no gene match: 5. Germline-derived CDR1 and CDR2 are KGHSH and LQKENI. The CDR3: CASSVDRGLYGYTF. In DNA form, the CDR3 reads TGTGCCAGCTCAGTTGACAGGGGGCTTTATGGCTACACCTTC.

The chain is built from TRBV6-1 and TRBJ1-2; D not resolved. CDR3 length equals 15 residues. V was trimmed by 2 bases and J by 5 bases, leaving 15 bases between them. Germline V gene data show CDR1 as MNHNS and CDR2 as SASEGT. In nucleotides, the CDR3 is TGTGCCAGCAGTGAACACGAGGGTATCTCGTATGGCTACACCTTC. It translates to CASSEHEGISYGYTF.

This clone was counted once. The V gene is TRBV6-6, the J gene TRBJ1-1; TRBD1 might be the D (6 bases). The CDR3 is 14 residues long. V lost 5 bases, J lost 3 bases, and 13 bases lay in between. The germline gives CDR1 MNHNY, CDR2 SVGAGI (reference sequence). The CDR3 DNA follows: TGTGCCAGCAGTCCCCTTGAGGGGGACACTGAAGCTTTCTTT. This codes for CASSPLEGDTEAFF.

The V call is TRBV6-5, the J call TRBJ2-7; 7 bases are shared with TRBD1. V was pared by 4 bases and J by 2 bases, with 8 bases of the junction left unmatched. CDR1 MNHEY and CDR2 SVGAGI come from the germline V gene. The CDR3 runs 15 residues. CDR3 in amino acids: CASSSQGILPYEQYF. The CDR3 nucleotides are TGTGCCAGCAGTTCACAGGGGATCCTCCCCTACGAGCAGTACTTC.

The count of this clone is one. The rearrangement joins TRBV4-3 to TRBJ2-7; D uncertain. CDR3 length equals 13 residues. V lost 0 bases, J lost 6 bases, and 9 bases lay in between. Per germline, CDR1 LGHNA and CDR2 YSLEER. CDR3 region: CASSQERLGEQYF. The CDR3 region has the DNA TGCGCCAGCAGCCAAGAAAGACTCGGCGAGCAGTACTTC.

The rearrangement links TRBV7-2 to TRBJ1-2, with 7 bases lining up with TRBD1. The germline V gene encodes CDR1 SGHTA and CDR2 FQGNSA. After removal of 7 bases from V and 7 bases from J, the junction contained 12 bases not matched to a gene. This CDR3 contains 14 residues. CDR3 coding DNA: TGTGCCAGCAACCTAGCCCAGGGGGACACTGGCTACACCTTC. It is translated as CASNLAQGDTGYTF.

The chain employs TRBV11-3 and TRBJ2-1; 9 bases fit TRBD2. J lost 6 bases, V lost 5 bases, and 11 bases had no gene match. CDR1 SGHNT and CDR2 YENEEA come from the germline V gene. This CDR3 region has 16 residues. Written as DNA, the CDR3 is TGTGCCAGCAGCAAAACTAGCGGGCGATTCGGCAATGAGCAGTTCTTC. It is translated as CASSKTSGRFGNEQFF.

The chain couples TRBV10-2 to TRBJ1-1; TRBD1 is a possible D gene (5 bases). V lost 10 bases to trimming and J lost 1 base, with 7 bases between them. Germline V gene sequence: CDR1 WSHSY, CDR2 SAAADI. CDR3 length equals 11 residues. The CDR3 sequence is CATTANTEAFF. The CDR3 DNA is TGCGCCACGACAGCGAACACTGAAGCTTTCTTT.

CDR3 in amino acids: CASSPTSDTQYF. The CDR3 nucleotides are TGTGCCAGCAGCCCTACGAGCGATACGCAGTATTTT. This sequence joins TRBV11-2 and TRBJ2-3; D is undetermined. This CDR3 has 12 amino acids. Per the germline V gene, CDR1 is SGHAT and CDR2 is FQNNGV. The V and J ends lost 5 bases and 6 bases respectively, with 9 bases between them.

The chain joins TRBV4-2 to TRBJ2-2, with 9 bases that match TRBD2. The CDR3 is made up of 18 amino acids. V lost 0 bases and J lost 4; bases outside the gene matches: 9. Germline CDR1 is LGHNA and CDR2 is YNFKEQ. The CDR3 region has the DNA TGTGCCAGCAGCCAAGAGGCCCTAGCGGGATACAGCACCGGGGAGCTGTTTTTT. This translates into CASSQEALAGYSTGELFF.

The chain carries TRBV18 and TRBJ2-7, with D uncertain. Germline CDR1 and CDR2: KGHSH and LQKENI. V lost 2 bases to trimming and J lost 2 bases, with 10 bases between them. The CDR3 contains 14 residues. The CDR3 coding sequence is TGTGCCAGCTCACCAGGGCTTCTCGCCTACGAGCAGTACTTC. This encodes CASSPGLLAYEQYF.

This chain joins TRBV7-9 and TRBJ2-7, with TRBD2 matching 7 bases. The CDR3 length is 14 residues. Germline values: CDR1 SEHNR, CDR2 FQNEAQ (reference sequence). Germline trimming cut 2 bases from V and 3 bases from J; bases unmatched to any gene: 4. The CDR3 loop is CASSLMGEGYEQYF. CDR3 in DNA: TGTGCCAGCAGCTTAATGGGGGAGGGCTACGAGCAGTACTTC.

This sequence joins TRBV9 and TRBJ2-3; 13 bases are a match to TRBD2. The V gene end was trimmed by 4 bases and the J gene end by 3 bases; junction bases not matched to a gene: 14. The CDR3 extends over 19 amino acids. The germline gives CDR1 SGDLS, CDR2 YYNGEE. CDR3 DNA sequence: TGTGCCAGCAGCCCTCAAGTGGGGACTAGCGGGAAAGGGACAGATACGCAGTATTTT. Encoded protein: CASSPQVGTSGKGTDTQYF.

In DNA form, the CDR3 reads TGTGCCAGCTCACCATTCCCGGGACAGGGGCGCTACGAGCAGTACTTC. Protein: CASSPFPGQGRYEQYF. This chain uses TRBV18 with TRBJ2-7; 10 nucleotides match TRBD1. The germline V gene has CDR1 KGHSH and CDR2 LQKENI. With 2 bases clipped from V and 3 bases from J, the junction kept 7 bases outside the gene matches. The CDR3 is made up of 16 amino acids.

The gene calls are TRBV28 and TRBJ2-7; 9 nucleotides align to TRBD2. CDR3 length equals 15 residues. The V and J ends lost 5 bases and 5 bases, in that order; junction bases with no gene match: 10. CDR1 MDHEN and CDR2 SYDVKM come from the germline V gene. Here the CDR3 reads CASSTVLAGGDEQYF. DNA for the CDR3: TGTGCCAGCAGTACTGTACTAGCGGGCGGGGACGAGCAGTACTTC.

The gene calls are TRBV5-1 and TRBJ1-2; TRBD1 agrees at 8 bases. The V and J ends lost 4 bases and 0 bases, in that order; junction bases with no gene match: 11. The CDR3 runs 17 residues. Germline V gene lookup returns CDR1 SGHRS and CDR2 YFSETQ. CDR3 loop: CASSPKGQAPPNYGYTF. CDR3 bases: TGCGCCAGCAGCCCCAAGGGACAGGCGCCACCTAACTATGGCTACACCTTC. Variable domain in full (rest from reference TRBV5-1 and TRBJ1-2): KAGVTQTPRYLIKTRGQQVTLSCSPISGHRSVSWYQQTPGQGLQFLFEYFSETQRNKGNFPGRFSGRQFSNSRSEMNVSTLELGDSALYLCASSPKGQAPPNYGYTFGSGTRLTVV.

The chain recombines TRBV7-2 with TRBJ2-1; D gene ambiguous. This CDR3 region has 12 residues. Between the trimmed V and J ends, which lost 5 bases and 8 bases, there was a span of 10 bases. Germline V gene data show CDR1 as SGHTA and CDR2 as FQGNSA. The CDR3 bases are TGTGCCAGCAGCCTGTACTCGGATGAGCAGTTCTTC. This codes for CASSLYSDEQFF.

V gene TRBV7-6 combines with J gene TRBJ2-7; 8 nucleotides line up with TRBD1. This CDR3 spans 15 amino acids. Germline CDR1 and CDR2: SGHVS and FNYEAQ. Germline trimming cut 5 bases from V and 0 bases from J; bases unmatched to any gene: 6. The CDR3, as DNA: TGTGCCAGCAGCCCCCGGACAGGGAGCTCCTACGAGCAGTACTTC. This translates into CASSPRTGSSYEQYF.

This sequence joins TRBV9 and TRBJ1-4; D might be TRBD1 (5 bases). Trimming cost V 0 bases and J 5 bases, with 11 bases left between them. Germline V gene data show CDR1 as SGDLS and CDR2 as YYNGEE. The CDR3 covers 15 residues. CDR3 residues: CASSVDEGVNEKLFF. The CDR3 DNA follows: TGTGCCAGCAGCGTAGACGAAGGGGTGAATGAAAAACTGTTTTTT.

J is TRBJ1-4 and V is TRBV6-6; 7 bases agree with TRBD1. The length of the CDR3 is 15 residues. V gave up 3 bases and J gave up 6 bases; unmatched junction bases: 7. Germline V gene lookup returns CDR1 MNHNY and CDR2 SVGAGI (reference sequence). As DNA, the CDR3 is TGTGCCAGCAGTTATCGACAGGGATGGGATGAAAAACTGTTTTTT. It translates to CASSYRQGWDEKLFF.

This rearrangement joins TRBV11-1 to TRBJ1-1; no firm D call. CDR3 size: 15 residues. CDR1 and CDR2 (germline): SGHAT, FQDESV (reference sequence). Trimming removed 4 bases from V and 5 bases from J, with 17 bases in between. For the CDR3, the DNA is TGTGCCAGCAGCTGCCACGTCACCGCCCGGACTGAAGCTTTCTTT. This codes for CASSCHVTARTEAFF.

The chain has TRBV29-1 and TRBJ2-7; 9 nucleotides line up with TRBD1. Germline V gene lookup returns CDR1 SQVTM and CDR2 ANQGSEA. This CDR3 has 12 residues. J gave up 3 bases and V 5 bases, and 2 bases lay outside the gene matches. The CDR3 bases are TGCAGCGTTTGGGGACAGGGCTACGAGCAGTACTTC. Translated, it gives CSVWGQGYEQYF.

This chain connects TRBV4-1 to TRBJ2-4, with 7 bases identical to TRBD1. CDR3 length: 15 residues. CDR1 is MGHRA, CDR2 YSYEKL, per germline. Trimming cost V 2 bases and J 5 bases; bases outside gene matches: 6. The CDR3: CASSQLNTGENIQYF. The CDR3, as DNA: TGCGCCAGCAGCCAACTAAACACAGGGGAAAACATTCAGTACTTC.

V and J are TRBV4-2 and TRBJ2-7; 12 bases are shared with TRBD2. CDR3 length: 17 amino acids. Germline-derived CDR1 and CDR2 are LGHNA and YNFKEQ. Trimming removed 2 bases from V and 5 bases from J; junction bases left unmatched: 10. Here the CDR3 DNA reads TGTGCCAGCAGCCAACCCGACGGCGGACTAGCGGGAAACGAGCAGTACTTC. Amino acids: CASSQPDGGLAGNEQYF.

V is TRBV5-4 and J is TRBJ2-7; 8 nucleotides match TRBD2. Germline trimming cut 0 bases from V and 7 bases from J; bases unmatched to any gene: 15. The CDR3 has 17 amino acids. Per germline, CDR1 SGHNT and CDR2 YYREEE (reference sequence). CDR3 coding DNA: TGTGCCAGCAGCTTGGATCCCCCGGGAGGGCCTGAGGGAGAGCAGTACTTC. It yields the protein CASSLDPPGGPEGEQYF.

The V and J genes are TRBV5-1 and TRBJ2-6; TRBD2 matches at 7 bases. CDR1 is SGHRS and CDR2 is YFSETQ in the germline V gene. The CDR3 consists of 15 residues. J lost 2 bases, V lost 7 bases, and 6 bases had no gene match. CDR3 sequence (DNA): TGCGCCAGCTCGGGGGGAGACCCTGGGGCCAACGTCCTGACTTTC. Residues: CASSGGDPGANVLTF.

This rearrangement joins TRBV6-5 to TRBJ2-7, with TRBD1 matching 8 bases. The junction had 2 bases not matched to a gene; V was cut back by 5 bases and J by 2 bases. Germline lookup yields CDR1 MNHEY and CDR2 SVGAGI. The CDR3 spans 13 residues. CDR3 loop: CASSRTGPYEQYF. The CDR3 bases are TGTGCCAGCAGTCGGACAGGGCCCTACGAGCAGTACTTC.

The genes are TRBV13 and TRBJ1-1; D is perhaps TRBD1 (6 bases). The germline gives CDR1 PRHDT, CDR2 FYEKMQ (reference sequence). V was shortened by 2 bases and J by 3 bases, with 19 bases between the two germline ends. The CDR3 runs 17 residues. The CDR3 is CASSLLGGSPSDTEAFF. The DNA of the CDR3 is TGTGCCAGCAGCTTATTAGGGGGTTCCCCTTCGGACACTGAAGCTTTCTTT.

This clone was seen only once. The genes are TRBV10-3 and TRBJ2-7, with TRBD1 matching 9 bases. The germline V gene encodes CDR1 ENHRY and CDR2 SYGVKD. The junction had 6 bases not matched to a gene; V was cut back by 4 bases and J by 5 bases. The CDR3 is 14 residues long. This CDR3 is CAISARDRENEQYF. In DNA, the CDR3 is TGTGCCATCAGTGCCCGGGACAGGGAAAACGAGCAGTACTTC.

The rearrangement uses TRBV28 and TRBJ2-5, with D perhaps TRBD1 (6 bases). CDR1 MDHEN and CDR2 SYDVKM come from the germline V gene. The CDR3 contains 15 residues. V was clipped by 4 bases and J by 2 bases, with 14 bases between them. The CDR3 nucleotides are TGTGCCAGCAGTTCCCAGGGGAGCGCACAAGAGACCCAGTACTTC. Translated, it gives CASSSQGSAQETQYF. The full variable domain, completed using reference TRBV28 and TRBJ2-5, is DVKVTQSSRYLVKRTGEKVFLECVQDMDHENMFWYRQDPGLGLRLIYFSYDVKMKEKGDIPEGYSVSREKKERFSLILESASTNQTSMYLCASSSQGSAQETQYFGPGTRLLVL.